The clone carrying this T cell receptor (beta chain) was detected ten times or more. As yet, its antigen is unknown. The data are from a study of blood T cells in healthy people across ages. The overall study: Template switching recovered approximately one barcoded beta molecule for every two T cells. General study results and limits: A roughly linear age-dependent decrease characterized TCR beta diversity per million T cells.

In terms of origin and age, donors were healthy Caucasian individuals from Russia aged roughly 6 to 100. Then a second PCR, running roughly 7 to 11 cycles, was carried out with a sample-barcoded 5' primer and a J-beta primer mix. Each cDNA molecule carried a tag from a template-switch adaptor that contained 12 random nucleotides. TCRdb fed the 5' RACE reads into MiXCR, producing one record per CDR3 protein. This repertoire shows hundreds of thousands of distinct CDR3 sequences, 56% found once; its top ten account for more than 25%. The CDR3 has 13 amino acids. CDR1 and CDR2 from the germline V gene are MNHEY and SMNVEV (reference sequence). The junction had 4 bases not matched to a gene; V was cut back by 6 bases and J by 3 bases.

The chain links TRBV27 to TRBJ2-7, with TRBD2 matching over 8 bases. Sequencing was carried out using blood. This receptor was obtained from a middle-aged man in good health. The CDR3 here is CASSKRELYEQYF. CDR3 DNA sequence: TGTGCCAGCAGCAAGCGGGAGCTCTACGAGCAGTACTTC.